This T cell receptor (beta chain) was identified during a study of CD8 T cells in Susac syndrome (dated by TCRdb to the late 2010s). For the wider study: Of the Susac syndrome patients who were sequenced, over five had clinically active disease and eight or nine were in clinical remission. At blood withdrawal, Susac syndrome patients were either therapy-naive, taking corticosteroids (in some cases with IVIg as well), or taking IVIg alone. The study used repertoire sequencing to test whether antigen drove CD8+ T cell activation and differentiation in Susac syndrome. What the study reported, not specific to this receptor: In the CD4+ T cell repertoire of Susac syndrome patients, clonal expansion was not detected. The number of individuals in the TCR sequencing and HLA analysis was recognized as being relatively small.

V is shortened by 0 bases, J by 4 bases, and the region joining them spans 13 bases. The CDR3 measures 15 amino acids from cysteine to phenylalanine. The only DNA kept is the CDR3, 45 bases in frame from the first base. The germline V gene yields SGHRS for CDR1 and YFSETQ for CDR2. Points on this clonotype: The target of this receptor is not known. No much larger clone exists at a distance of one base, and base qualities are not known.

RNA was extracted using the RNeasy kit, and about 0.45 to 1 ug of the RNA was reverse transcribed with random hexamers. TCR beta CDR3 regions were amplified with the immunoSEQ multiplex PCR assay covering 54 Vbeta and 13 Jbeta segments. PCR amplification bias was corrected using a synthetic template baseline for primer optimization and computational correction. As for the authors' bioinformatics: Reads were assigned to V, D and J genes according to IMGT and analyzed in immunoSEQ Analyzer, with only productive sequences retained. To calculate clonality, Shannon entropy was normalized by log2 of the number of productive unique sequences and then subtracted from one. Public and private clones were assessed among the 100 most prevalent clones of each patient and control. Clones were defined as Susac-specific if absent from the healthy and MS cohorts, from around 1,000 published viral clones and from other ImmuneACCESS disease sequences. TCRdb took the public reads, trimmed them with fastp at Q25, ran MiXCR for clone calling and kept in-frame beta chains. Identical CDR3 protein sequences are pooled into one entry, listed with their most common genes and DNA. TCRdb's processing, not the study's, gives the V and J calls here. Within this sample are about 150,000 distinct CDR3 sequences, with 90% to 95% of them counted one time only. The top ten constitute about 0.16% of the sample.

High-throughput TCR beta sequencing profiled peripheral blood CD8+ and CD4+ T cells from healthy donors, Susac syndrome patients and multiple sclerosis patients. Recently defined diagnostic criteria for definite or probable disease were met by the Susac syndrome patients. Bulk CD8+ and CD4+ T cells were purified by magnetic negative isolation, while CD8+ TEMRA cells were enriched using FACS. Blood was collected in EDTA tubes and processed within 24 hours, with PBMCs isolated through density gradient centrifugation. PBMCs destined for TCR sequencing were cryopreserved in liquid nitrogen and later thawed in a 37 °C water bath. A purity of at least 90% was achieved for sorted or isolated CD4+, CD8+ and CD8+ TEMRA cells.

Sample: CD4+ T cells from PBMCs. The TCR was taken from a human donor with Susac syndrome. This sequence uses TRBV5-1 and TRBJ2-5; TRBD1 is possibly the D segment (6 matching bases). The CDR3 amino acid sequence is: CASSLAQGRGETQYF. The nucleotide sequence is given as TGCGCCAGCAGCTTGGCGCAGGGGCGCGGAGAGACCCAGTACTTC.